This TCR beta chain derives from a study of tumor and adjacent non-tumor tissue in lung cancer. General observations from the study: Compared with tumor, normal lung showed significantly lower TCR diversity.

The length of the CDR3 is 14 residues. Germline V lookup: CDR1 SGHAT, CDR2 FQNNGV. A modified ARM-PCR protocol with three rounds of nested PCR amplified TCRbeta. TCRdb recomputed calls from the multiplex PCR reads with MiXCR, one row per CDR3 protein. In the table there are tens of thousands of distinct CDR3 sequences, about 70% of which are singletons. This clonotype has only one observation. Its antigen is not identified. Since the CDR3 does not end with the conserved phenylalanine or tryptophan, this likely comes from a read error. No cell sorting was done before RNA was extracted from the tissue. The receptor was derived from a man aged 60 to 69 with non-small cell lung cancer. Sequenced: lung tumor tissue. The V gene is TRBV11-2, the J gene TRBJ2-3; D ambiguous. The J call may be incorrect, as the DNA end agrees better with TRBJ1-5. As DNA, the CDR3 is TGTGCAAGCAGCCACCGGACCTCTACGGCTACGCAGCATCTT. This codes for CASSHRTSTATQHL.